The 10 T cell receptor beta chains given below trace back to one sample, sequenced in a study of blood T cell repertoires in COVID-19. The repertoire was sequenced with immunoSEQ multiplex PCR; TCRdb's copy has only in-frame clones and lacks some. Among some 200,000 clones listed, 75% to 85% were seen once. The material sequenced was peripheral blood. The receptor source for this set is a woman in her 30s with COVID-19, enrolled during active disease.

The chain joins TRBV11-2 to TRBJ2-3, with 10 bases identical to TRBD2. After removal of 3 bases from V and 0 bases from J, the junction contained 6 bases not matched to a gene. The CDR3 consists of 17 residues. Germline values: CDR1 SGHAT, CDR2 FQNNGV. In DNA form, the CDR3 reads TGTGCCAGCAGCTTTACTAGCGGGGCATCTAGCACAGATACGCAGTATTTT. It is translated as CASSFTSGASSTDTQYF.

The V call is TRBV6-2 or TRBV6-3, the J call TRBJ2-2; D remains ambiguous. The germline CDR1 and CDR2 sequences are MNHEY and SVGEGT. Deletions cut 6 bases from V and 4 bases from J, with 18 bases between. The CDR3 has 16 residues. In DNA form, the CDR3 reads TGTGCCAGCAGCCCTACCTCCTTCCGGAGCACCGGGGAGCTGTTTTTT. It encodes CASSPTSFRSTGELFF.

Regarding this clone: Other DNA sequences within the sample encode an identical CDR3. The chain is built from TRBV28 and TRBJ2-7, with 8 bases fitting TRBD1. The CDR3 is made up of 14 amino acids. Germline trimming cut 2 bases from V and 6 bases from J; bases unmatched to any gene: 6. Germline V gives CDR1 MDHEN, CDR2 SYDVKM. In DNA form, the CDR3 reads TGTGCCAGCAGTTTAGCAGGGGGCTCTTCCGAGCAGTACTTC. Amino acids: CASSLAGGSSEQYF.

This clone was seen a handful of times. The chain links TRBV12-5 to TRBJ2-7; tentatively, D is TRBD2 (5 bases). This CDR3 spans 15 amino acids. V dropped 0 bases and J dropped 1 base, with 10 bases sitting between them. Germline V lookup: CDR1 LGHNT, CDR2 FRNRAP. CDR3 sequence (DNA): TGTGCTAGTGGTTTGGTCCGCCGGGGTTCCTACGAGCAGTACTTC. The encoded protein is CASGLVRRGSYEQYF. Variable domain in full (rest from reference TRBV12-5 and TRBJ2-7): DARVTQTPRHKVTEMGQEVTMRCQPILGHNTVFWYRQTMMQGLELLAYFRNRAPLDDSGMPKDRFSAEMPDATLATLKIQPSEPRDSAVYFCASGLVRRGSYEQYFGPGTRLTVT.

In this sample, this clone turned up once. The chain recombines TRBV7-2 with TRBJ2-3; D is possibly TRBD2 (6 bases). The CDR3 has 15 amino acids. Germline-derived CDR1 and CDR2 are SGHTA and FQGNSA. V was pared by 1 base and J by 1 base, with 9 bases between. The CDR3 sequence is CASSLDRRGTDTQYF. The CDR3 DNA reads as TGTGCCAGCAGCTTAGATCGGAGGGGCACAGATACGCAGTATTTT.

The chain combines TRBV27 with TRBJ1-3; D might be TRBD1 (5 bases). The CDR3 is made up of 14 amino acids. Per the germline V gene, CDR1 is MNHEY and CDR2 is SMNVEV (reference sequence). V shed 0 bases and J shed 2 bases, with 5 bases lying between them. The CDR3 sequence: CASSLSRAGNTIYF. The CDR3 DNA sequence: TGTGCCAGCAGTTTATCCAGGGCTGGAAACACCATATATTTT.

This chain connects TRBV5-1 to TRBJ2-6; 12 positions match TRBD1. Germline V gene sequence: CDR1 SGHRS, CDR2 YFSETQ. V dropped 5 bases and J dropped 4; count of bases not matched to a gene: 7. The CDR3 totals 17 residues. CDR3 in DNA: TGCGCCAGCAGGTCCCGGGACAGGGGGCAGGGGGCCAACGTCCTGACTTTC. Protein product: CASRSRDRGQGANVLTF.

The CDR3 reads CASSLAGSGGTGANVLTF. CDR3 nucleotide sequence: TGCGCCAGCAGCTTGGCTGGGTCAGGAGGTACTGGGGCCAACGTCCTGACTTTC. The chain combines TRBV5-1 with TRBJ2-6, with D maybe TRBD2 (5 bases). The CDR3 has 18 residues. The germline V gene has CDR1 SGHRS and CDR2 YFSETQ. The ends were cut back, 0 bases at V and 2 bases at J, with 15 bases in the middle.

The chain uses TRBV27 and TRBJ2-7, with 9 nucleotides matching TRBD1. The V gene end was trimmed by 5 bases and the J gene end by 3 bases; junction bases not matched to a gene: 5. The CDR3 totals 14 residues. The V gene's germline CDR1 is MNHEY and CDR2 SMNVEV (reference sequence). The CDR3 sequence is CASSMGQGSYEQYF. As DNA, the CDR3 is TGTGCCAGCAGTATGGGACAGGGTAGCTACGAGCAGTACTTC.

This clone came up a few times. The chain combines TRBV10-3 with TRBJ2-3, with D possibly matching TRBD1 (5 bases). This CDR3 is 16 amino acids long. Deletions cut 3 bases from V and 0 bases from J, with 13 bases between. Germline CDR1 is ENHRY and CDR2 is SYGVKD. CDR3 DNA sequence: TGTGCCATCAGTGACGGAATTGGGGCTAGCACAGATACGCAGTATTTT. Protein product: CAISDGIGASTDTQYF.